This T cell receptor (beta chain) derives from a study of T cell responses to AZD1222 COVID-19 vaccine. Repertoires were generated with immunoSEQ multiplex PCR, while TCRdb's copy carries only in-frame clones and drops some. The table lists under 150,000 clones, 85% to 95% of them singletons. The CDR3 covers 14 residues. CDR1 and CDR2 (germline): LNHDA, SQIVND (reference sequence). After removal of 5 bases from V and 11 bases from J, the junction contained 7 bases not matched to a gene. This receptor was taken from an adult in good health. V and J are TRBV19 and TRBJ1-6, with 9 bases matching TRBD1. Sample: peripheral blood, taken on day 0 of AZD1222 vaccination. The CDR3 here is CASSSGQGYAPLHF. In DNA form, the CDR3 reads TGTGCCAGTAGTTCGGGACAGGGCTACGCACCCCTCCACTTT.